A selection of T cell receptor beta chains follows, all from one sample in a study of beta chain features in type 1 diabetes. TCRdb keeps only in-frame clones here, not all; method: immunoSEQ multiplex PCR. The data hold around 260,000 clones, with around 22% observed a single time. Source material: naive CD4+ T cells from blood. The origin of the receptors is a woman in her twenties or thirties with type 1 diabetes. Both conserved end residues are part of each CDR3. A D gene is named only where the DNA matches it firmly. Clone size is given for some rows only: seen once, a few or many times, or a class if the clone is expanded.

>TRBD1|TRBV10-2|TRBJ2-6|once
CATTGGSGANVLTF
TGCGCCACTACAGGGGGCTCTGGGGCCAACGTCCTGACTTTC
>NA|TRBV7-9|TRBJ1-4|once
CASSWGYQGLGEKLFF
TGTGCCAGCAGCTGGGGCTATCAGGGCTTAGGGGAAAAACTGTTTTTT
>NA|TRBV5-4|TRBJ1-1|few
CASSLGGVDTEAFF
TGTGCCAGCAGCTTGGGGGGCGTAGACACTGAAGCTTTCTTT
>TRBD1|TRBV29-1|TRBJ1-1|NA
CTGQGWDTEAFF
TGCACCGGACAGGGTTGGGACACTGAAGCTTTCTTT
>NA|TRBV7-8|TRBJ2-3|NA
CASSLASGGGTDTQYF
TGTGCCAGCAGCTTAGCGAGCGGTGGGGGCACAGATACGCAGTATTTT
>TRBD2|TRBV7-2|TRBJ2-1|NA
CASSLVTSGIGEQFF
TGTGCCAGCAGCTTAGTTACTAGCGGGATTGGTGAGCAGTTCTTC
>TRBD1|TRBV7-9|TRBJ2-1|few
CASSQDRVDEQFF
TGTGCCAGCAGCCAGGACAGGGTGGATGAGCAGTTCTTC
>NA|TRBV15|TRBJ1-2|NA
CATSRDQYGYGYTF
TGTGCCACCAGCAGAGATCAGTACGGGTATGGCTACACCTTC
>TRBD1|TRBV9|TRBJ2-7|few
CASSVSGTGDSYEQYF
TGTGCCAGCAGCGTTTCCGGGACAGGGGATTCCTACGAGCAGTACTTC
>TRBD1|TRBV10-3|TRBJ2-7|NA
CAISDDREPYEQYF
TGTGCCATCAGTGACGACAGGGAGCCCTACGAGCAGTACTTC
>TRBD1|TRBV5-1|TRBJ1-1|few
CASSFSQGDTEAFF
TGCGCCAGCAGCTTCAGCCAGGGGGACACTGAAGCTTTCTTT
>NA|TRBV28|TRBJ1-5|once
CASIMGGGQPQHF
TGTGCCAGCATCATGGGAGGCGGCCAGCCCCAGCATTTT
>TRBD2|TRBV7-9|TRBJ2-7|few
CASSLGTSGSAEQYF
TGTGCCAGCAGCTTGGGGACTAGCGGCTCTGCCGAGCAGTACTTC
>NA|TRBV29-1|TRBJ2-1|few
CSVLGRIEQFF
TGCAGCGTGTTGGGGCGGATTGAGCAGTTCTTC
>TRBD1|TRBV5-1|TRBJ2-5|NA
CASSSGQFRETQYF
TGCGCCAGCAGCTCGGGACAGTTTAGGGAGACCCAGTACTTC
>TRBD1|TRBV29-1|TRBJ2-3|NA
CSVGQGSSSTQYF
TGCAGCGTGGGACAGGGTAGCTCTTCTACGCAGTATTTT
>NA|TRBV9|TRBJ1-2|NA
CASSKEGRAYGYTF
TGTGCCAGCAGCAAAGAGGGGAGGGCTTATGGCTACACCTTC
>TRBD2|TRBV29-1|TRBJ2-1|NA
CSAWMGLAGGNEQFF
TGCAGCGCCTGGATGGGACTAGCGGGGGGAAATGAGCAGTTCTTC
>TRBD2|TRBV7-9|TRBJ2-4|NA
CASSSRGEDIQYF
TGTGCCAGCAGCTCCCGGGGGGAGGACATTCAGTACTTC
>NA|TRBV30|TRBJ2-3|NA
CAWRIPGADTQYF
TGTGCCTGGAGGATTCCGGGGGCAGATACGCAGTATTTT
>TRBD1|TRBV29-1|TRBJ1-5|NA
CSVAGTGGAGMGYQPQHF
TGCAGCGTTGCCGGGACAGGGGGCGCAGGGATGGGCTATCAGCCCCAGCATTTT
>TRBD1|TRBV7-6|TRBJ2-7|few
CASSLGGQGSSYEQYF
TGTGCCAGCAGCTTAGGGGGACAGGGGAGTAGCTACGAGCAGTACTTC
>TRBD2|TRBV6-5|TRBJ2-7|NA
CASSRGLAGSYEQYF
TGTGCCAGCAGCAGGGGACTAGCGGGCTCCTACGAGCAGTACTTC
>TRBD1|TRBV11-3|TRBJ1-1|NA
CASSYGWDSKFRTEAFF
TGTGCCAGCAGCTATGGATGGGACAGTAAATTCCGCACTGAAGCTTTCTTT
>NA|TRBV11-3|TRBJ2-1|few
CASSLGYSYNEQFF
TGTGCCAGCAGCTTAGGCTACTCCTACAATGAGCAGTTCTTC
>TRBD1|TRBV29-1|TRBJ2-5|NA
CSVEYRGQTQYF
TGCAGCGTTGAATACAGGGGCCAGACCCAGTACTTC
>NA|TRBV28|TRBJ1-5|few
CASRFLVRDNYQPQHF
TGTGCCAGCAGGTTTCTCGTCCGGGACAACTATCAGCCCCAGCATTTT
>NA|TRBV5-4|TRBJ2-2|NA
CASRPMGDYTGELFF
TGTGCCAGCAGACCCATGGGGGACTACACCGGGGAGCTGTTTTTT
>TRBD1|TRBV7-3|TRBJ1-1|few
CASSLFGTGDNTEAFF
TGTGCCAGCAGCTTATTCGGGACAGGGGATAACACTGAAGCTTTCTTT
>NA|TRBV4-1|TRBJ2-1|few
CASSQVGGGEQFF
TGCGCCAGCAGCCAAGTCGGCGGAGGTGAGCAGTTCTTC
>TRBD2|TRBV15|TRBJ2-1|NA
CATRDGWRTSKNEQFF
TGTGCCACCAGGGATGGATGGAGGACTAGCAAAAATGAGCAGTTCTTC
>TRBD1|TRBV6-6|TRBJ1-1|few
CASASQQGMGGTEAFF
TGTGCCAGCGCTTCCCAACAGGGGATGGGAGGCACTGAAGCTTTCTTT
>TRBD2|TRBV29-1|TRBJ2-1|few
CSDNRRGADNEQFF
TGCAGCGACAATCGGCGGGGGGCAGACAATGAGCAGTTCTTC
>NA|TRBV7-9|TRBJ1-4|NA
CASSPSSEKLFF
TGTGCCAGCAGCCCGTCCAGTGAAAAACTGTTTTTT
>TRBD1|TRBV6-6|TRBJ2-2|NA
CASSRTGGDWTGELFF
TGTGCCAGCAGTAGGACAGGGGGCGACTGGACCGGGGAGCTGTTTTTT
>TRBD2|TRBV29-1|TRBJ2-7|NA
CSVESGTGEQYF
TGCAGCGTTGAAAGCGGGACGGGGGAGCAGTACTTC
>NA|TRBV30|TRBJ1-1|NA
CAWSVDRNTEAFF
TGTGCCTGGAGCGTCGACAGGAACACTGAAGCTTTCTTT
>NA|TRBV14|TRBJ2-2|few
CASSQGSAANTGELFF
TGTGCCAGCAGCCAAGGTTCCGCGGCTAACACCGGGGAGCTGTTTTTT
>NA|TRBV18|TRBJ1-1|NA
CASSPRGTLMNTEAFF
TGTGCCAGCTCACCACGCGGCACCCTCATGAACACTGAAGCTTTCTTT
>TRBD2|TRBV7-2|TRBJ2-5|few
CASSLAGGVETQYF
TGTGCCAGCAGCCTAGCGGGAGGAGTGGAGACCCAGTACTTC
>TRBD1|TRBV28|TRBJ1-2|NA
CASRWGQGAGGYTF
TGTGCCAGCAGATGGGGACAGGGGGCGGGTGGCTACACCTTC
>NA|TRBV18|TRBJ1-1|few
CASSPRGGNTEAFF
TGTGCCAGCTCACCACGAGGTGGGAACACTGAAGCTTTCTTT
>NA|TRBV6-1|TRBJ2-1|NA
CASTLRESSYNEQFF
TGTGCCAGCACGCTACGGGAAAGCTCCTACAATGAGCAGTTCTTC
>TRBD1|TRBV30|TRBJ1-2|NA
CAWSVVRTGGYTF
TGTGCCTGGAGTGTAGTACGGACAGGCGGCTACACCTTC
>TRBD1|TRBV15|TRBJ1-1|few
CATSRDPGTGGVAFF
TGTGCCACCAGCAGAGATCCCGGGACAGGGGGGGTAGCTTTCTTT
>NA|TRBV25-1|TRBJ2-2|once
CASSGQTWSNTGELFF
TGTGCCAGCAGTGGTCAAACGTGGAGTAACACCGGGGAGCTGTTTTTT
>TRBD2|TRBV28|TRBJ2-7|NA
CASSGGRYYEQYF
TGTGCCAGCTCCGGCGGGAGATACTACGAGCAGTACTTC
>NA|TRBV4-1|TRBJ1-4|few
CASSQDGRGGDEKLFF
TGCGCCAGCAGCCAAGATGGCCGGGGGGGCGACGAAAAACTGTTTTTT
>TRBD1|TRBV11-2|TRBJ1-1|NA
CASSFSGQGDTEAFF
TGTGCCAGCAGCTTCAGCGGACAGGGAGATACTGAAGCTTTCTTT
>NA|TRBV18|TRBJ2-7|few
CATHRSAYEQYF
TGTGCCACCCACCGGAGTGCCTACGAGCAGTACTTC
>TRBD2|TRBV2|TRBJ2-5|NA
CASRRREGLETQYF
TGTGCCAGCAGGCGGCGGGAGGGCCTCGAGACCCAGTACTTC
>TRBD2|TRBV5-1|TRBJ2-7|NA
CASSLVIAGAYEQYF
TGCGCCAGCAGCTTGGTGATAGCGGGAGCATACGAGCAGTACTTC
>TRBD1|TRBV4-1|TRBJ1-5|NA
CASSLGQGANQPQHF
TGCGCCAGCAGCCTGGGACAGGGGGCGAATCAGCCCCAGCATTTT
>NA|TRBV7-3|TRBJ2-5|NA
CASSRHGSGNQETQYF
TGTGCCAGCAGCAGACACGGTAGCGGCAATCAAGAGACCCAGTACTTC